This T cell receptor (beta chain) was identified during a study of CD8 T cells in ankylosing spondylitis (dated by TCRdb to the late 2010s). With regard to the full study: The study profiled T cell receptor beta repertoires in healthy donors and ankylosing spondylitis patients to find disease-linked TCR variants. In total, the full study cohort was made up of nearly 110 healthy donors and 25 or so ankylosing spondylitis patients. Peripheral blood was sampled, and synovial fluid was additionally collected from ankylosing spondylitis patients. Paper-wide results and their limitations: Blood from ankylosing spondylitis patients appeared to be characterized by a TCR beta motif composed of several highly homologous amino acid variants. Some motif variants were previously reported in synovial fluid and blood of reactive arthritis patients, suggesting common disease-initiation mechanisms. The disease-linked clones were reported as significantly enriched in matched synovial fluid samples from ankylosing spondylitis patients. The disease-linked clones showed a CD8+ phenotype and occurred at relatively low frequencies in peripheral blood.

This clonotype was counted ten times or more. What antigen it recognizes has not been identified. Base qualities were left out, and no much larger clone turns up one base away. V is shortened by 1 base, J by 4 bases, and the region joining them spans 14 bases. The CDR3 spans 15 residues, from the cysteine through the phenylalanine. The CDR3 DNA has 45 bases and is translated from base 1. The listed sequencing device is Illumina HiSeq 2500. TCR beta libraries were prepared by quantitative 5'-RACE with molecular barcodes. The paper's processing steps were these. Disease-linked TCR variants were identified with a new computational method built on a probabilistic model of VDJ rearrangement. TCRdb's own reprocessing of the public reads used fastp at Q25 and MiXCR and kept productive beta chains. Entries that share a CDR3 protein sequence are merged under the most common genes and DNA. It is TCRdb's table, rather than the study itself, that gives the V and J calls and clone size. This sample gives under 250,000 distinct CDR3 sequences in total; about 11% of them show up just once. The leading ten clones occupy about 3% of the sample.

The material sequenced was blood, either unsorted or a sorted T cell fraction (not recorded which). Rearrangement joined TRBV12-3 or TRBV12-4 to TRBJ2-7, and perhaps TRBD1 as D gene, on 5 matching bases. This sequence was found in a male donor with ankylosing spondylitis or in good health (not recorded which). The CDR3 sequence is CASSLERPRGYEQYF. In nucleotide form, the sequence is TGTGCCAGCAGTTTAGAGCGACCAAGGGGTTACGAGCAGTACTTC.